This T cell receptor (beta chain) was captured by sequencing in a study of T cells in Graves' hyperthyroidism and ophthalmopathy. Thyroid ultrasound, orbital computed tomography, clinical symptoms, and serum thyroxine and TRAb underpinned diagnoses. The CDR3 totals 13 residues. In germline, CDR1 is LNHNV, CDR2 YYDKDF (reference sequence). V lost 4 bases and J lost 8, with 12 bases in between. RNA transcripts provided the source from which TCR beta CDR3 regions were amplified. The TCR CDR3 was amplified in a first-round RT-PCR using the HTBI primer set. In TCRdb, the multiplex PCR reads were re-called with MiXCR into one record per CDR3 protein. The sample yields 500,000 to 600,000 distinct CDR3 sequences, 15% to 20% seen once.

This clonotype was sampled from a man aged 35-49 years with Graves' ophthalmopathy. Sequences were obtained from blood. The chain joins TRBV15 to TRBJ1-5, with D uncertain. The CDR3 nucleotides are TGTGCCACCAGCAAACGTATGGAGGAGCCCCAGCATTTT. Amino acids: CATSKRMEEPQHF.